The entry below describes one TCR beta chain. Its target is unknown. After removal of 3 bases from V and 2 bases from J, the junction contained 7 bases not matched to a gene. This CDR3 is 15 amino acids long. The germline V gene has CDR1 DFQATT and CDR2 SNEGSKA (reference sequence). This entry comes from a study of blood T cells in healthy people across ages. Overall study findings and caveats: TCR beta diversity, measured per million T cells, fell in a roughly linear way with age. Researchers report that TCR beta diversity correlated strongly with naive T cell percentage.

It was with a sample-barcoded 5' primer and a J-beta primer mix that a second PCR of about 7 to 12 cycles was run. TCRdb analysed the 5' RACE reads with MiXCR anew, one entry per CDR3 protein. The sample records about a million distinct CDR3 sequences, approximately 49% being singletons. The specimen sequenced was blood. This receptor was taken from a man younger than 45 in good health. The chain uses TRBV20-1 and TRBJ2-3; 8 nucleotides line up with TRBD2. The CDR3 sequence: CSASLGGGFTDTQYF. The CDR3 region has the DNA TGCAGTGCTAGTTTGGGCGGGGGGTTCACAGATACGCAGTATTTT.